These T cell receptor beta chains were read from a single sample in a study of beta chain features in type 1 diabetes. This table comes from immunoSEQ multiplex PCR, and its TCRdb copy is limited to in-frame clones, with some not included. The repertoire consists of some 240,000 clones, with 16% occurring once and the leading ten covering more than 0.075%. Sequenced: naive CD4+ T cells from blood. The receptor set was obtained from a man aged 30-40 years with type 1 diabetes. CDR3s include the opening cysteine and the closing phenylalanine or tryptophan. The order of the fields is V gene, clone size, D gene, J gene, CDR3 DNA, CDR3 protein. A D gene is named only where the DNA matches it firmly. Only some rows state a clone size, as once, few, many or a class for expanded clones.

>TRBV7-2|few|TRBD1|TRBJ1-2
TGTGCCAGCACCCCGCGGCAGGGGGGGCTTGATGGCTACACCTTC
CASTPRQGGLDGYTF
>TRBV13|few|-|TRBJ2-6
TGTGCCAGCAGTTCCCGGATCATATCTGGGGCCAACGTCCTGACTTTC
CASSSRIISGANVLTF
>TRBV30|-|-|TRBJ1-2
TGTGCCTGGACGGGGACTAACTATGGCTACACCTTC
CAWTGTNYGYTF
>TRBV20-1|-|-|TRBJ2-3
TGCAGTGCTAGCCATGGAGATACGCAGTATTTT
CSASHGDTQYF
>TRBV5-1|-|TRBD2|TRBJ2-1
TGCGCCAGCAGTCCCCGACTAGCGGGAGACAATGAGCAGTTCTTC
CASSPRLAGDNEQFF
>TRBV14|-|-|TRBJ2-1
TGTGCCAGCAGCCTTCTCTACAATGAGCAGTTCTTC
CASSLLYNEQFF
>TRBV30|few|-|TRBJ1-5
TGTGCCTGGAGTGGAACAGACGGTCAGCCCCAGCATTTT
CAWSGTDGQPQHF
>TRBV21-1|-|-|TRBJ2-1
TGTGCCAGCAGCCGTACGGGACAGGGGTACAATGAGCAGTTCTTC
CASSRTGQGYNEQFF
>TRBV30|-|-|TRBJ2-3
TGTGCCTGGACCTCAGGAGGGGATACGCAGTATTTT
CAWTSGGDTQYF
>TRBV5-1|-|-|TRBJ1-1
TGCGCCAGCAGATCTGGCCTTATGAACACTGAAGCTTTCTTT
CASRSGLMNTEAFF
>TRBV30|few|TRBD1|TRBJ2-7
TGTGCCTGGAGTCAGGGGGCCACCTACGAGCAGTACTTC
CAWSQGATYEQYF
>TRBV27|few|-|TRBJ2-5
TGTGCCAGCAGGCGCGGAAGCCAAGAGACCCAGTACTTC
CASRRGSQETQYF
>TRBV30|-|-|TRBJ2-1
TGTGCCTGGAGTGGCGCGGGTTTTGAGCAGTTCTTC
CAWSGAGFEQFF
>TRBV28|few|-|TRBJ2-1
TGTGCCAGCAGTTTTGGAGTATGGTTACACGGGAGTAAGTACAATGAGCAGTTCTTC
CASSFGVWLHGSKYNEQFF
>TRBV7-2|-|TRBD2|TRBJ2-3
TGTGCCAGCAGCTTACTGGCGGGAGGGTCAGCAGATACGCAGTATTTT
CASSLLAGGSADTQYF
>TRBV7-9|few|-|TRBJ2-6
TGTGCCAGCAGCCTCGGACATACCCTCGGTGGGGCCAACGTCCTGACTTTC
CASSLGHTLGGANVLTF
>TRBV25-1|-|-|TRBJ2-3
TGTGCCAGCAGTCCCGGGACGTATAGCACAGATACGCAGTATTTT
CASSPGTYSTDTQYF
>TRBV5-1|-|TRBD2|TRBJ2-1
TGCGCCAGCAGCCCTAGCGGGAGCGTCAATGAGCAGTTCTTC
CASSPSGSVNEQFF
>TRBV29-1|-|TRBD2|TRBJ2-2
TGCAGCGCCGCCCCCTTGGCGGGAGTAAACGGGGAGCTGTTTTTT
CSAAPLAGVNGELFF
>TRBV5-1|-|-|TRBJ2-7
TGCGCCAGCAGACGGGGGCCGGCAGGAGAGCAGTACTTC
CASRRGPAGEQYF
>TRBV29-1|few|-|TRBJ2-5
TGCAGCGCAGGGCGGGAGACCCAGTACTTC
CSAGRETQYF
>TRBV25-1|-|-|TRBJ2-2
TGTGCCAGCAGTCGAAGACAGCCCGGGGAGCTGTTTTTT
CASSRRQPGELFF
>TRBV6-1|-|-|TRBJ2-1
TGTGCCAGCAGTGACCGGGACAATGAGTTCTTC
CASSDRDNEFF
>TRBV5-4|-|TRBD2|TRBJ2-3
TGTGCCAGCAGCGACGGGACTAGCGGCCACACAGATACGCAGTATTTT
CASSDGTSGHTDTQYF
>TRBV29-1|few|TRBD1|TRBJ2-5
TGCAGCGTTGCGGGACAGTCCTCCCAAGAGACCCAGTACTTC
CSVAGQSSQETQYF
>TRBV2|-|-|TRBJ2-1
TGTGCCAGCAGTGTCCACAATGAGCAGTTCTTC
CASSVHNEQFF
>TRBV5-1|-|-|TRBJ1-5
TGCGCCAGCAGCCCCGACGGACATCCCCCCCAGCATTTT
CASSPDGHPPQHF
>TRBV10-3|-|TRBD1|TRBJ2-7
TGTGCCATCAGGCGGACAGGGGAAGAATACGAGCAGTACTTC
CAIRRTGEEYEQYF
>TRBV4-1|-|-|TRBJ2-3
TGCGCCAGCAGCCGAGGACAGCTCACAGATACGCAGTATTTT
CASSRGQLTDTQYF
>TRBV4-1|-|-|TRBJ2-1
TGCGCCAGCAGCCAAGGAGTGAGGCAGGAAGCCTACAATGAGCAGTTCTTC
CASSQGVRQEAYNEQFF
>TRBV11-2|-|-|TRBJ2-6
TGTGCCAGCAGCTTAGCCCGTAACTCTGGGGCCAACGTCCTGACTTTC
CASSLARNSGANVLTF
>TRBV18|-|-|TRBJ2-7
TGTGCCAGCTCACCACCGGGGCTGACCTCCTACGAGCAGTACTTC
CASSPPGLTSYEQYF
>TRBV4-1|few|-|TRBJ2-1
TGCGCCAGCAGCCAAGACCCAGGGTTCGATGAGCAGTTCTTC
CASSQDPGFDEQFF
>TRBV29-1|-|TRBD2|TRBJ2-7
TGCAGCGTAGCCGGACTAGCCCCCTACGAGCAGTACTTC
CSVAGLAPYEQYF
>TRBV5-1|-|-|TRBJ2-2
TGCGCCAGCAGTTCGCCGGGACGAAGGGAGCTGTTTTTT
CASSSPGRRELFF
>TRBV30|-|TRBD2|TRBJ2-1
TGTGCCTGGGTTTCCTTTAGCGGGATCTCCTACAATGAGCAGTTCTTC
CAWVSFSGISYNEQFF
>TRBV7-3|few|-|TRBJ1-1
TGTGCCAGCAGCTCACAGATGAACACTGAAGCTTTCTTT
CASSSQMNTEAFF
>TRBV29-1|-|-|TRBJ2-1
TGCAGCTCCGGTCGCGGGCCTTTGGATGAGCAGTTCTTC
CSSGRGPLDEQFF
>TRBV30|few|-|TRBJ2-2
TGTGCCTGGAGGACGGGGTTCACCGGGGAGCTGTTTTTT
CAWRTGFTGELFF
>TRBV7-2|few|TRBD2|TRBJ2-7
TGTGCCAGCAGCCGGACTAGCGGGAGCTCCTACGAGCAGTACTTC
CASSRTSGSSYEQYF